This TCR beta chain was identified in a study of shared clonotypes between healthy human individuals. For this clone: The same CDR3 can be traced to other DNA sequences in this sample.

Recent acute infections and vaccinations were absent in the healthy HIV-negative adult donors. It was into CD45RA+ naive and CD45RA-negative memory subsets that the CD4+ cells were split. Trimming took 3 bases from V and 2 from J, leaving 8 bases between them. The CDR3 is 14 residues long. Germline CDR1 reads MNHEY; CDR2 reads SMNVEV (reference sequence). Method: immunoSEQ multiplex PCR; TCRdb's copy keeps in-frame clones and lacks some. Of roughly 2.5 million clones in the sample, approximately 90% were seen once. The TCR comes from a man aged 18 to 30 in good health. Source material: naive CD4+ T cells sorted from blood. As for subset: CD45RA+ positively selected. The chain uses TRBV27 and TRBJ1-5, with D perhaps TRBD1 (5 bases). In DNA form, the CDR3 reads TGTGCCAGCAGTTTCCAGGGCGGCAATCAGCCCCAGCATTTT. Translated, it gives CASSFQGGNQPQHF.